This TCR beta chain derives from a study of spatial heterogeneity in lung cancer. Study overall: In the raw reads, each unique TCR and UMI combination was present more than ten times on average.

Time point described: sample taken at primary tumor resection. Unsorted tumor, nontumor lung tissue or cryopreserved PBMC supplied the whole RNA. Using its own MiXCR run on the 5' RACE reads, TCRdb lists one record per CDR3 protein. The sample includes tens of thousands of distinct CDR3 sequences, less than 5.5% of them seen just once. The germline V gene encodes CDR1 SGHRS and CDR2 YFSETQ. V was trimmed by 0 bases and J by 1 base, leaving 14 bases between them. The CDR3 has 17 residues. The source of this sequence is a female donor with early-stage non-small cell lung cancer. This chain connects TRBV5-1 to TRBJ2-4; D not certain. Sample: PBMCs, taken at surgery. In DNA form, the CDR3 reads TGCGCCAGCAGCTTGGTTAATAGCCTACCGGCCAAAAACATTCAGTACTTC. It is translated as CASSLVNSLPAKNIQYF. Full variable domain (missing parts from reference TRBV5-1 and TRBJ2-4): KAGVTQTPRYLIKTRGQQVTLSCSPISGHRSVSWYQQTPGQGLQFLFEYFSETQRNKGNFPGRFSGRQFSNSRSEMNVSTLELGDSALYLCASSLVNSLPAKNIQYFGAGTRLSVL.